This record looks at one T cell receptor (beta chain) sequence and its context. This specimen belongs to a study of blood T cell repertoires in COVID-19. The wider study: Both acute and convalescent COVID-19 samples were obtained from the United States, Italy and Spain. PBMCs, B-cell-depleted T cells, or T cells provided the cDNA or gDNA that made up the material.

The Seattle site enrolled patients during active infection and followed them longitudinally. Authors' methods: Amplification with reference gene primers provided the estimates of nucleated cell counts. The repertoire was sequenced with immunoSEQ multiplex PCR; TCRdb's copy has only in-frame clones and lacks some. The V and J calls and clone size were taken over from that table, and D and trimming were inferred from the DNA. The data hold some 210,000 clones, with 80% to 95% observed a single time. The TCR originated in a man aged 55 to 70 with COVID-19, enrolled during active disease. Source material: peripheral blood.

The CDR3 coding sequence is TGTGCCAGTACCAAGGGACTAGCCAAATTCACAGATACGCAGTATTTT. Translation gives CASTKGLAKFTDTQYF. The V gene is TRBV19, the J gene TRBJ2-3; 9 bases line up with TRBD2. Germline V gene sequence: CDR1 LNHDA, CDR2 SQIVND (reference sequence). The CDR3 consists of 16 residues. The ends lost 7 bases at V and 2 bases at J; junction bases unmatched: 10.